Listed below are T cell receptor beta chains from one sample, sequenced in a study of a mutant IDH1 vaccine in newly diagnosed glioma. Antigens for these TCRs are unknown. The repertoire was sequenced with immunoSEQ multiplex PCR; TCRdb's copy has only in-frame clones and lacks some. The table includes approximately 66,000 clones, approximately 84% detected once. The sample here was PBMCs, taken from a glioma patient whose treatment included an IDH1 peptide vaccine. These receptors originate from a man aged 18-30 years with glioma. The conserved cysteine and the conserved F or W are not part of the CDR3 here.

TRBV30 | AWSSFSGNTIY
TRBV27 | ASSLEGALSGANVLT
TRBV28 | ASSPGGTGNQPQH
TRBV4-1 | ASSQRGLLDRAYEQY
TRBV7-6 | ASSPRLADEQF
TRBV6-1 | ASSERLPRAGYT
TRBV7-8 | ASSLGHRLANEQF
TRBV5-4 | ASSFAGREQY
TRBV10-3 | AISAGVGSNQPQH
TRBV4-3 | ASSPSDRPYGYT
TRBV7-8 | ASSKATAGDPYNEQF
TRBV2 | ASSTAYTEAF
TRBV10-3 | AIRTSGRGGYNEQF
TRBV29-1 | SVVSDTQY
TRBV20-1 | SAKLNTEAF
TRBV7-8 | ASSPWGGRGKNIQY
TRBV13 | ASSSYGLAGDVNEQF
TRBV11-2 | ASSWTDSSYEQY
TRBV7-2 | ASGLDINSYEQY
TRBV9 | ASSAPGRGNTGELF
TRBV11-2 | ASSPVLTAGNTIY
TRBV5-1 | ASYSSGLAGPRGSNEQF
TRBV11-2 | ASSLGGTGRLNEQF
TRBV7-6 | ASTGAGGTDTQY
TRBV7-9 | ASSLALRDYGYT
TRBV27 | ASSSTSGRAGNEQF